The 10 T cell receptor beta chains presented below share a single source sample, sequenced in a study of patients and donors after allogeneic stem cell transplantation (dated by TCRdb to between 2020 and 2021). Library creation used RT-PCR. TCRdb shows the sequencer as NextSeq 550. TCRdb's own reprocessing of the public reads used fastp at Q25 and MiXCR and kept productive beta chains. Rows are combined by CDR3 protein, so each entry shows the most common genes and DNA. The sample yields some 880,000 distinct CDR3 sequences; roughly 18% were counted once. 5.5% to 6.5% of the sample lies in the top ten. Sequencing input: blood, either unsorted or a sorted T cell fraction (not recorded which). These receptors all come from a human donor who was either an allogeneic HSCT recipient or a stem cell or donor lymphocyte infusion donor (not recorded which). It is not recorded whose cells these are; they may come from a transplant donor.

This clonotype was found a few times. This rearrangement joins TRBV20-1 to TRBJ2-3, with 9 bases lining up with TRBD2. Germline V gives CDR1 DFQATT, CDR2 SNEGSKA (reference sequence). The CDR3 sequence is 16 residues long. V dropped 3 bases and J dropped 2; count of bases not matched to a gene: 9. CDR3 sequence reads: CSASLASGGFTDTQYF. The CDR3 DNA reads as TGCAGTGCTAGTTTAGCCAGCGGGGGGTTCACAGATACGCAGTATTTT.

This clonotype was seen more than once but under ten times. Here the CDR3 DNA reads TGTGCCAGCAGCGCGGGGGCCAAGAACACCGGGGAGCTGTTTTTT. Translated, it gives CASSAGAKNTGELFF. J is TRBJ2-2 and V is TRBV12-3 or TRBV12-4; possible D gene TRBD2, 7 bases. This CDR3 is 15 amino acids long. Trimming pared 6 bases from V and 1 base from J, leaving 12 bases between.

The chain has TRBV24-1 and TRBJ2-2, with a possible D match to TRBD2 (5 bases). V was trimmed by 9 bases and J by 9 bases, leaving 16 bases between them. Germline lookup yields CDR1 KGHDR and CDR2 SFDVKD. The CDR3 is 13 residues long. Written as DNA, the CDR3 is TGTGCCACCGCCTCCCTCGGGGTCCGGGAGCTGTTTTTT. Encoded protein: CATASLGVRELFF.

The table lists this clonotype with many counts. The rearrangement links TRBV28 to TRBJ2-7; the D gene is possibly TRBD1 (5 bases). The germline V gene encodes CDR1 MDHEN and CDR2 SYDVKM. This CDR3 has 13 amino acids. Between the trimmed V and J ends, which lost 2 bases and 6 bases, there was a span of 11 bases. The chain's CDR3 is CASSLQGLGEQYF. The CDR3 bases are TGTGCCAGCAGTTTACAGGGTTTGGGCGAGCAGTACTTC.

The gene calls are TRBV6-1 and TRBJ1-5; TRBD1 is a possible D gene (5 bases). CDR1 is MNHNS and CDR2 is SASEGT in the germline V gene. Trimming stripped 6 bases from V and 5 bases from J, with 14 bases between. This CDR3 comprises 14 residues. CDR3 residues: CASSPRDDYQPQHF. The DNA of the CDR3 is TGTGCCAGCAGCCCCCGGGACGATTATCAGCCCCAGCATTTT.

The rearrangement uses TRBV6-5 and TRBJ2-1; unclear D gene. This CDR3 has 11 amino acids. Deletions cut 5 bases from V and 10 bases from J, with 9 bases between. Germline V lookup: CDR1 MNHEY, CDR2 SVGAGI. The DNA of the CDR3 is TGTGCCAGCAGTAATAGCATCGAGCAGTTCTTC. It yields the protein CASSNSIEQFF.

This clonotype was found a few times. The CDR3 region is CATQVAGGPSEQFF. CDR3 coding DNA: TGCGCCACCCAAGTAGCGGGGGGGCCAAGTGAGCAGTTCTTC. The rearrangement uses TRBV5-1 and TRBJ2-1; TRBD2 aligns across 11 bases. With V trimmed by 9 bases and J by 9 bases, 11 bases remained unmatched. The CDR3 runs 14 residues. Germline CDR1 reads SGHRS; CDR2 reads YFSETQ.

This clonotype has just a few counts. The J gene is TRBJ1-1, the V gene TRBV29-1; 7 bases line up with TRBD1. This CDR3 is 14 amino acids long. CDR1 and CDR2 (germline): SQVTM, ANQGSEA. J lost 1 base, V lost 8 bases, and 10 bases had no gene match. CDR3 DNA: TGCAGCTCAAATAGGGGACAGACGAACACTGAAGCTTTCTTT. The encoded protein is CSSNRGQTNTEAFF.

This sequence joins TRBV7-3 and TRBJ2-5; 9 bases agree with TRBD2. The CDR3 consists of 16 residues. J lost 7 bases, V lost 2 bases, and 11 bases had no gene match. CDR1 and CDR2 (germline): SGHTA, FQGTGA. CDR3 loop: CASSLEIAGAKGTQYF. CDR3 sequence (DNA): TGTGCCAGCAGCTTAGAGATAGCGGGGGCCAAGGGGACCCAGTACTTC.

V is TRBV7-9 and J is TRBJ1-5; D is possibly TRBD1 (5 bases). The germline V gene encodes CDR1 SEHNR and CDR2 FQNEAQ (reference sequence). The CDR3 is made up of 15 amino acids. The V gene lost 5 bases and the J gene lost 3 bases, with 14 bases spanning the gap. Here the CDR3 reads CASSRGWGDNQPQHF. In nucleotides, the CDR3 is TGTGCCAGCAGCAGGGGTTGGGGGGACAATCAGCCCCAGCATTTT.